What follows describes a single TCR beta chain. Its target is unknown. Stated treatment: oral pan-JAK inhibitor, 5-10 mg twice daily. Alopecia areata patients provided lesional scalp punch biopsies and peripheral blood, both collected for the study. Cell sorting on a FACSAria was used to separate CD4+ and CD8+ T cells from the PBMCs. This record belongs to a study of CD8+ T cells in alopecia areata. Study results and caveats: During tofacitinib treatment, many expanded lesional clones remained in scalp and blood. Tofacitinib yielded significantly lower scalp clonality and fewer expanded CD8+ clones among the top 100.

Once RNA had been extracted, it was reverse transcribed into cDNA to act as the sequencing template. Sequenced by immunoSEQ multiplex PCR; TCRdb stores in-frame clones only, minus some. The data show about 76,000 clones, around 61% seen once. Material: CD8+ T cells sorted from blood, obtained at week 24, from a patient treated with tofacitinib. This TCR derives from a human donor with alopecia areata.

CDR3 DNA sequence: TGTGCCAGCAGCTTTTCAGCGGGAGTCGATAATGAGCAGTTCTTC. Translated: CASSFSAGVDNEQFF. The rearrangement links TRBV7-6 to TRBJ2-1; 8 nucleotides align to TRBD2. Germline-derived CDR1 and CDR2 are SGHVS and FNYEAQ. Trimming removed 3 bases from V and 7 bases from J; junction bases left unmatched: 8. CDR3 size: 15 residues.